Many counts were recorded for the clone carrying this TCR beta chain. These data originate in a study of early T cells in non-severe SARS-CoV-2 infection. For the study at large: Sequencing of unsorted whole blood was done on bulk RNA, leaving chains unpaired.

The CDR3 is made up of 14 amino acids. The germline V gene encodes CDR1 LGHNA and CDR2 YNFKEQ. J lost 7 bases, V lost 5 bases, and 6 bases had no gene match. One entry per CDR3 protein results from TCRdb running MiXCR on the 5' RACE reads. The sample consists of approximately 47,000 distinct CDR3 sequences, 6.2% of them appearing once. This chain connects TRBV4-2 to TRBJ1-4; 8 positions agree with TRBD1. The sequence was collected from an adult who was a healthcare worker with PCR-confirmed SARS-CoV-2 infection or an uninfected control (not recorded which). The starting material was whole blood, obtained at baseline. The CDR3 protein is CASSSGQGSEKLFF. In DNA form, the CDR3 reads TGTGCCAGCAGCTCCGGACAGGGTAGTGAAAAACTGTTTTTT.